The clone carrying this T cell receptor beta chain appeared a few times. Its antigen remains unidentified. The data stem from a study of post-analysis software for immune sequencing data. Study conclusions and caveats: Compared with controls, patients had more of about five TRBV segments, including TRBV5-6, TRBV5-1 and TRBV20-1.

In germline, CDR1 is LGHDT, CDR2 YNNKEL (reference sequence). The CDR3 is 16 amino acids. With 1 base clipped from V and 4 bases from J, the junction kept 3 bases outside the gene matches. The library was made from cDNA and included unique molecular identifiers. Once roughly 0.9 to 10 million T cells were used, a few hundred thousand cDNA molecules resulted. TCRdb reanalysed the PCR reads using MiXCR and keeps one entry per CDR3 protein. The repertoire holds about 200,000 distinct CDR3 sequences, with around 29% as singletons. The TCR originated in a girl between 2 and 17 years old with multiple sclerosis. The chain combines TRBV3-1 with TRBJ2-2; 10 positions match TRBD2. The source material was blood. The CDR3 DNA reads as TGTGCCAGCAGCCAAGGCCTAGCGGGAGCCACCGGGGAGCTGTTTTTT. It translates to CASSQGLAGATGELFF.